What follows describes a single TCR beta chain. Per the study methods: Estimation of nucleated cell counts relied on the amplification of reference gene primers. Produced via immunoSEQ multiplex PCR; TCRdb's table is partial and in-frame only. For V, J and clone size, that table is used; D and trimming come from the DNA. The repertoire holds 200,000 to 250,000 clones, with about 88% as singletons. Germline values: CDR1 MNHEY, CDR2 SVGAGI. The CDR3 is 11 amino acids. V lost 8 bases, J lost 1 base, and 5 bases lay in between. This sample is part of a study of blood T cell repertoires in COVID-19. Study summary: The samples span acute and convalescent COVID-19 from the United States, Italy and Spain.

This receptor was identified in an older woman with acute or convalescent COVID-19. Sequenced material: peripheral blood. This chain connects TRBV6-5 to TRBJ1-2; D is ambiguous. In nucleotides, the CDR3 is TGTGCCAGCCTTAGTAACTATGGCTACACCTTC. This encodes CASLSNYGYTF.